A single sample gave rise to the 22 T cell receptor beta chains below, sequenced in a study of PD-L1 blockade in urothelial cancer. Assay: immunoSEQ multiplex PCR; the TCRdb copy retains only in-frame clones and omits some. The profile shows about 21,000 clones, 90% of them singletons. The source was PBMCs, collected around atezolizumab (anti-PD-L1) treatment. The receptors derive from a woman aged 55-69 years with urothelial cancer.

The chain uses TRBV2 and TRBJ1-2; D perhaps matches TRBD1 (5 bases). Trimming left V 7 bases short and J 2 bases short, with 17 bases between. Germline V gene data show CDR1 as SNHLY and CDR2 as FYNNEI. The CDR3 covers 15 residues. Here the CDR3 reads CASNLGAEINYGYTF. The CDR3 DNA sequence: TGTGCCAGCAACCTTGGGGCAGAGATAAACTATGGCTACACCTTC.

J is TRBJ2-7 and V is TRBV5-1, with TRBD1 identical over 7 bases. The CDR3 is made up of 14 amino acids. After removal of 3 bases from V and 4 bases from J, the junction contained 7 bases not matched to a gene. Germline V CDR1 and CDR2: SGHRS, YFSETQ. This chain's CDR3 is CASSSGTENYEQYF. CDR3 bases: TGCGCCAGCAGCTCCGGGACAGAGAATTACGAGCAGTACTTC.

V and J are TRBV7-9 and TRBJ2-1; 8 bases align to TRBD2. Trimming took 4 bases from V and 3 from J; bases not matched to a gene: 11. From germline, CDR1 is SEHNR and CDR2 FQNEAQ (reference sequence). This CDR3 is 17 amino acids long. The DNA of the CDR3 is TGTGCCAGCAGCTCCCACACCGCCGGGACTAGCTACAATGAGCAGTTCTTC. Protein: CASSSHTAGTSYNEQFF.

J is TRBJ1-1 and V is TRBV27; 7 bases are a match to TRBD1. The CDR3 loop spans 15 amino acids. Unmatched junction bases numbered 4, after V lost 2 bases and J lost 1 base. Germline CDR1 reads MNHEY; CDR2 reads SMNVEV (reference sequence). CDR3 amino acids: CASSLMRDRNTEAFF. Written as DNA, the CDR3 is TGTGCCAGCAGTTTAATGAGGGACAGGAACACTGAAGCTTTCTTT.

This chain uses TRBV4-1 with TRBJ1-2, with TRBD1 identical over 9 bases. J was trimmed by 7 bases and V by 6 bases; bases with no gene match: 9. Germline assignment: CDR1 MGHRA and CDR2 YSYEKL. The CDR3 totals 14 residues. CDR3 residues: CASRALGQGVGYTF. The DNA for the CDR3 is TGCGCCAGCAGGGCGCTGGGACAGGGAGTTGGCTACACCTTC.

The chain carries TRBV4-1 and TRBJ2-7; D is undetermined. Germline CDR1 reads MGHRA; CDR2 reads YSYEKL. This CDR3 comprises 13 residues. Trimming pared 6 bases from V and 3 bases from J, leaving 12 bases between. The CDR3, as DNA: TGCGCCAGCAGTCGTGAAGAGGACTACGAGCAGTACTTC. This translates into CASSREEDYEQYF.

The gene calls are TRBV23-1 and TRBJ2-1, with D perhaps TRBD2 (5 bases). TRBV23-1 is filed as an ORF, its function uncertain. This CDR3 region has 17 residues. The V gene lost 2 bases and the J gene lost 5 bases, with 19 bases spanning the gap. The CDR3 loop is CASSQDAAPREHNEQFF. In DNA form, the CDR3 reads TGCGCCAGCAGTCAAGATGCGGCGCCAAGGGAGCACAATGAGCAGTTCTTC.

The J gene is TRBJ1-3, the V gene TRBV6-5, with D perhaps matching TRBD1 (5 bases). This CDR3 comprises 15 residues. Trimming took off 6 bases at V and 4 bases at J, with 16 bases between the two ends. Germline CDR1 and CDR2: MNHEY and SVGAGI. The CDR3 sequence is CASRPLEGPGNTIYF. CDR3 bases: TGTGCCAGCAGACCCCTGGAGGGGCCAGGAAACACCATATATTTT.

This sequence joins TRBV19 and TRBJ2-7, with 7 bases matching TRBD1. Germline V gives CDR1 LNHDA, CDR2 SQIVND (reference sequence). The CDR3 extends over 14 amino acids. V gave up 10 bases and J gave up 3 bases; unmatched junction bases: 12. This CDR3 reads CATHSGTAFYEQYF. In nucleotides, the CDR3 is TGTGCCACTCACTCCGGGACAGCCTTCTACGAGCAGTACTTC.

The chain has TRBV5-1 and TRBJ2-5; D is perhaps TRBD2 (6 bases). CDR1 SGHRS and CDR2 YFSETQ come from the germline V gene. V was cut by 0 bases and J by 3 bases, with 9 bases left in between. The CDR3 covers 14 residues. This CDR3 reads CASSLGLVEETQYF. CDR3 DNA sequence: TGCGCCAGCAGCTTGGGACTAGTCGAAGAGACCCAGTACTTC.

CDR3 loop: CASSPAGTRVTDTQYF. The CDR3 DNA is TGTGCCAGCAGCCCGGCAGGGACTAGGGTCACAGATACGCAGTATTTT. The J gene is TRBJ2-3, the V gene TRBV7-2; TRBD2 matches at 8 bases. Looked up from germline, CDR1 is SGHTA and CDR2 is FQGNSA. The CDR3 spans 16 residues. The V gene end was trimmed by 5 bases and the J gene end by 2 bases; junction bases not matched to a gene: 9.

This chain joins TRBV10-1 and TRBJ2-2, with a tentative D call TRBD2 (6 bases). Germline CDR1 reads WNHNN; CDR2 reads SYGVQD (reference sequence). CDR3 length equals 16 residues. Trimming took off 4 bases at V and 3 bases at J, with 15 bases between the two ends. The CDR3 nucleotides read TGCGCCAGCAGTGGAGGAGCGGGTGGGGACACCGGGGAGCTGTTTTTT. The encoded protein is CASSGGAGGDTGELFF.

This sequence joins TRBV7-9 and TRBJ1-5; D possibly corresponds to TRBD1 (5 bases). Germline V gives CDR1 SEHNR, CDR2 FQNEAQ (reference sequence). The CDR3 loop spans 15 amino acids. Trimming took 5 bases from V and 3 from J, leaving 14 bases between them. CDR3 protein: CASSLGDSYNQPQHF. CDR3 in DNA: TGTGCCAGCAGCCTTGGTGACAGTTACAATCAGCCCCAGCATTTT.

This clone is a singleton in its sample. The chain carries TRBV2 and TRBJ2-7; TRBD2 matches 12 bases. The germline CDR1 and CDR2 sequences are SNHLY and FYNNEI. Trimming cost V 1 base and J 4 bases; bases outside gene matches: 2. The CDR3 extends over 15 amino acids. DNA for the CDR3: TGTGCCAGCAGTGAAGTCGGACTAGCGGGATACGAGCAGTACTTC. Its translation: CASSEVGLAGYEQYF.

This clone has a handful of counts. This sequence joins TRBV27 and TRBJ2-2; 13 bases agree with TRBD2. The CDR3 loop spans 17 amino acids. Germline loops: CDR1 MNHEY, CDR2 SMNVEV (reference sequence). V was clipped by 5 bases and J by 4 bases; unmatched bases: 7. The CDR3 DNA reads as TGTGCCAGCAGTCGACCTAGACTAGCGGGAGGCACCGGGGAGCTGTTTTTT. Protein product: CASSRPRLAGGTGELFF.

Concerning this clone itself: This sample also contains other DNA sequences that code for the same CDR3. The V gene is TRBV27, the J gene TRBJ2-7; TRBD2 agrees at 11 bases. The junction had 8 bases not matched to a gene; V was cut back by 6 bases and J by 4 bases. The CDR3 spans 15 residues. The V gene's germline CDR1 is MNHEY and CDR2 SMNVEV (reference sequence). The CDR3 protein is CASRGTSGSIYEQYF. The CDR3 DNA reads TGTGCCAGCAGAGGTACTAGCGGGAGTATTTACGAGCAGTACTTC.

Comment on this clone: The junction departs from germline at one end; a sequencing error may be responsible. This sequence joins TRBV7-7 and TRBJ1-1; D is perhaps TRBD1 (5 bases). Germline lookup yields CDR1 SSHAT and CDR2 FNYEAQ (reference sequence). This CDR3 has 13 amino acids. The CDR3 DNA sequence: TGTGCTAGCAGCAAGGACATGAACACTGAAGCTTTCTTT. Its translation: CASSKDMNTEAFF.

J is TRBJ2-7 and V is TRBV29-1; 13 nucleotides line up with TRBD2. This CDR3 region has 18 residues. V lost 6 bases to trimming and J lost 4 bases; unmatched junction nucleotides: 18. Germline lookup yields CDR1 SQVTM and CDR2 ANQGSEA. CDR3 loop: CSVDTGGLAGRSRYEQYF. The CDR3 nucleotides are TGCAGCGTAGACACAGGGGGACTAGCGGGACGGTCTAGGTACGAGCAGTACTTC.

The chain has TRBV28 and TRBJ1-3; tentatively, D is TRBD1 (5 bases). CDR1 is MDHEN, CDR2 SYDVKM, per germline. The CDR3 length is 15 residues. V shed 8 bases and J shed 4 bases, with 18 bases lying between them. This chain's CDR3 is CASQTGGSSGNTIYF. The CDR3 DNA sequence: TGTGCCAGCCAAACGGGGGGGTCTTCGGGAAACACCATATATTTT.

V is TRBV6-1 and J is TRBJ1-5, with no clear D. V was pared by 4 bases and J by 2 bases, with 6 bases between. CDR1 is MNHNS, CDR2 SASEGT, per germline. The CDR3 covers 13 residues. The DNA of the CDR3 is TGTGCCAGCAGTGCCTACGGCAATCAGCCCCAGCATTTT. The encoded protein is CASSAYGNQPQHF.

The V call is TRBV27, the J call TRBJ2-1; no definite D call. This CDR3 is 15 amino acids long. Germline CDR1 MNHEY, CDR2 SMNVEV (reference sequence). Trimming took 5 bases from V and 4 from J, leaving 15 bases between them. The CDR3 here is CASSLSRYAYNEQFF. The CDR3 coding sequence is TGTGCCAGCAGTCTCTCCAGGTACGCATACAATGAGCAGTTCTTC.

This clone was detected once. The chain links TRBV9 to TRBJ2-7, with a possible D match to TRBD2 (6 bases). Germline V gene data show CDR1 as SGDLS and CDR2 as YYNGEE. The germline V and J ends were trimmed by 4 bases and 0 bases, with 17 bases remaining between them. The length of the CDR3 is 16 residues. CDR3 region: CASSPDRGLYSYEQYF. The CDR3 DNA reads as TGTGCCAGCAGCCCAGATAGGGGACTCTACTCCTACGAGCAGTACTTC.